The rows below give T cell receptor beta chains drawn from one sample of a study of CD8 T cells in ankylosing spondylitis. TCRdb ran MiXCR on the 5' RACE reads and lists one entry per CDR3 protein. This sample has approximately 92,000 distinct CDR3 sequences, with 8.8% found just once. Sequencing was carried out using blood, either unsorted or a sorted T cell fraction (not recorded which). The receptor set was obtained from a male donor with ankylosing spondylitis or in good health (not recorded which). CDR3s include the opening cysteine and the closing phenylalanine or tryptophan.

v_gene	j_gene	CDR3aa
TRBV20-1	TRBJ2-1	CSAREGGITYNEQFF
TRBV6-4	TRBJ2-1	CASSDSSESNEQFF
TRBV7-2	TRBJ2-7	CASSVRSSGGHEQYF
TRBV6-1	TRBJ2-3	CASSGLAGEDTQYF
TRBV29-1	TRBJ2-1	CSAGTGYNEQFF
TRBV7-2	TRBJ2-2	CASSLLAGANTGELFF
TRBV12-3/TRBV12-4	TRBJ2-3	CASSLRRTSTDTQYF
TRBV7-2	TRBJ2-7	CASRSDSTPGEQYF
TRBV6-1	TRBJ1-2	CASSEWGTGTGYTF
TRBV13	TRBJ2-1	CASRTGEDEQFF
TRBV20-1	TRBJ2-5	CSAISRTSGGVETQYF
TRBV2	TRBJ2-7	CASSEDLGLAGLEQYF
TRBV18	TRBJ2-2	CASSPQRLNTGELFF
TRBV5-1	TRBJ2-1	CASSLVGGAYNEQFF
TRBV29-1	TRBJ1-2	CSVQGRPYGYTF
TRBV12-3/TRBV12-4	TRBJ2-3	CASSFLQGVDTQYF
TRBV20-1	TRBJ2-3	CSASPLAGPFTDTQYF
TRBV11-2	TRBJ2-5	CASSFSGYQETQYF
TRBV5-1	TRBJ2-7	CASSGTGAYEQYF
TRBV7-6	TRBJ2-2	CASSPPGPGELFF
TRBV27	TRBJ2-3	CASSSGTGGADTQYF
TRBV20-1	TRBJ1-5	CSATDRGNQPQHF
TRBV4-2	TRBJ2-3	CASSQDFNLGAGFTDTQYF
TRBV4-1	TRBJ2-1	CASSQIAGASYNEQFF
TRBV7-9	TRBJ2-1	CASSSIGGGNEQFF
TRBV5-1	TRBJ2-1	CASSNSPGLQSTNEQFF
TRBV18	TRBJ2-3	CASRSPTDTQYF
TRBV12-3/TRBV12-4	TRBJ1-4	CASSPGTGGKLFF
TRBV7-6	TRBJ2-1	CASSFTRTSGGYNEQFF
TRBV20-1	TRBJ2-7	CSAEDRTVTYEQYF
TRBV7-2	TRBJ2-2	CASSGTVGTGELFF
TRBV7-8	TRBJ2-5	CASRDVQETQYF
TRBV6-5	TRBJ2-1	CASSYPSTGGKQFF
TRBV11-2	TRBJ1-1	CASSLVGRRNTEAFF
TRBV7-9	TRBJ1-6	CASSGYRYNSPLHF
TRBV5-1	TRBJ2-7	CASSGSGQDVYEQYF
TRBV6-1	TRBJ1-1	CASRSGGLTEAFF
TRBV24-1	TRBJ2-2	CATSESRRDRGDTGELFF
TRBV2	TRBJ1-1	CASSWGTRNTEAFF
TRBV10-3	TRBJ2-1	CAISDLDGRSPYNEQFF
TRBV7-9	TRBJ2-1	CASSLLLRAQDQFF
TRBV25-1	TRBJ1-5	CASSEVGSGQPQHF
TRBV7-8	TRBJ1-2	CASSLAPGGNGYTF
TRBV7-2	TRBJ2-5	CASSLLYSGTRKTQYF
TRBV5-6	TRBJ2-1	CASSSSVGGRDEQFF
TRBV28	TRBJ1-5	CASSLGWQPQHF
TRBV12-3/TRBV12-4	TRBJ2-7	CASSFGTANEQYF
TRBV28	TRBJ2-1	CASSFRGKQFF
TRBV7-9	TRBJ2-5	CASSLAAGMKTQYF
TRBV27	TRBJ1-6	CASSVERADSPLHF
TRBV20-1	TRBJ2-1	CSWALPASNEQFF
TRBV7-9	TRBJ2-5	CASRNAGGLETQYF
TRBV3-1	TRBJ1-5	CASSRRVPQHF
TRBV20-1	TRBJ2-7	CSASKRTNSYEQYF